The next 19 T cell receptor beta chains were all read from a single sample in a study of shared clonotypes between healthy human individuals. Some clones are missing from TCRdb's copy, which holds only in-frame ones; the method was immunoSEQ multiplex PCR. The sample holds approximately 980,000 clones, approximately 80% seen once. The sequencing sample was made of memory CD4+ T cells sorted from blood. Specified subset: CD45RA-negative fraction. The source of these receptors is a man aged 18-30 years in good health.

The J gene is TRBJ2-7, the V gene TRBV6-5; 8 bases line up with TRBD1. The CDR3 has 11 residues. Per germline, CDR1 MNHEY and CDR2 SVGAGI. Germline trimming cut 7 bases from V and 7 bases from J; bases unmatched to any gene: 3. CDR3 sequence: CASTRGREQYF. The DNA for the CDR3 is TGTGCCAGCACCAGGGGGCGGGAGCAGTACTTC.

This clone appeared a few times. The J gene is TRBJ2-2, the V gene TRBV6-5, with 10 bases fitting TRBD1. The J segment lost 3 bases and the V segment lost 6 bases, leaving 4 bases of the junction unmatched. This CDR3 region has 15 residues. Germline-derived CDR1 and CDR2 are MNHEY and SVGAGI. In DNA, the CDR3 is TGTGCCAGCAGAGACGGGACAGGGGACACCGGGGAGCTGTTTTTT. Protein product: CASRDGTGDTGELFF.

Ten or more counts support this clone. The chain recombines TRBV6-1 with TRBJ1-6; no clear D gene. Germline V gene lookup returns CDR1 MNHNS and CDR2 SASEGT. V shed 2 bases and J shed 9 bases, with 14 bases lying between them. CDR3 length equals 15 residues. The CDR3 protein is CASSERSPSSSPLHF. DNA for the CDR3: TGTGCCAGCAGTGAAAGGTCCCCCTCTTCTTCACCCCTCCACTTT.

Comments on this clone: The sample carries other DNA sequences with the same CDR3. This chain connects TRBV5-4 to TRBJ2-7; TRBD2 agrees at 11 bases. Germline trimming cut 1 base from V and 0 bases from J; bases unmatched to any gene: 0. The CDR3 is 15 residues long. Per the germline V gene, CDR1 is SGHNT and CDR2 is YYREEE (reference sequence). The CDR3 protein is CASSLTSGSSYEQYF. In DNA form, the CDR3 reads TGTGCCAGCAGCTTGACTAGCGGGAGCTCCTACGAGCAGTACTTC.

This clone was recorded many times. The chain combines TRBV6-1 with TRBJ1-5, with a weak D call TRBD1 (5 bases). V dropped 10 bases and J dropped 5 bases, with 15 bases sitting between them. This CDR3 region has 13 residues. Germline values: CDR1 MNHNS, CDR2 SASEGT. The CDR3 DNA sequence: TGTGCCATAGGGGCAGCTTTTGATCAGCCCCAGCATTTT. It encodes CAIGAAFDQPQHF.

This chain uses TRBV27 with TRBJ2-7, with D tentatively TRBD1 (6 bases). CDR1 and CDR2 from the germline V gene are MNHEY and SMNVEV (reference sequence). V was shortened by 9 bases and J by 4 bases, with 13 bases between the two germline ends. The CDR3 contains 12 residues. The CDR3 loop is CASTGTWYEQYF. The CDR3 DNA reads as TGTGCCAGTACAGGGACCTGGTACGAGCAGTACTTC.

The rearrangement links TRBV2 to TRBJ1-3; 7 bases fit TRBD1. Germline loops: CDR1 SNHLY, CDR2 FYNNEI. The CDR3 is 14 residues long. After removal of 5 bases from V and 4 bases from J, the junction contained 5 bases not matched to a gene. The CDR3, as DNA: TGTGCCAGCAGTTCTCAGACAGGGGGAAACACCATATATTTT. Protein sequence: CASSSQTGGNTIYF.

This rearrangement joins TRBV6-1 to TRBJ1-1; 7 bases are a match to TRBD1. The junction had 8 bases not matched to a gene; V was cut back by 6 bases and J by 4 bases. Germline CDR1 is MNHNS and CDR2 is SASEGT. The CDR3 runs 14 residues. CDR3 region: CASRTGQMGTEAFF. Written as DNA, the CDR3 is TGTGCCAGCAGGACGGGACAGATGGGCACTGAAGCTTTCTTT.

The chain couples TRBV2 to TRBJ1-3; 7 bases map to TRBD1. The germline gives CDR1 SNHLY, CDR2 FYNNEI. The CDR3 contains 14 residues. V gave up 6 bases and J gave up 2 bases; unmatched junction bases: 4. The CDR3, as DNA: TGTGCCAGCAGCTACGGACAGGCTGGAAACACCATATATTTT. Translated, it gives CASSYGQAGNTIYF.

This chain links TRBV4-1 with TRBJ2-1; 8 bases line up with TRBD1. Per the germline V gene, CDR1 is MGHRA and CDR2 is YSYEKL. This CDR3 has 17 residues. The V gene end was trimmed by 1 base and the J gene end by 7 bases; junction bases not matched to a gene: 12. The CDR3 loop is CASSQGVWGRGPNEQFF. The DNA of the CDR3 is TGCGCCAGCAGCCAAGGTGTATGGGGCAGGGGGCCGAATGAGCAGTTCTTC.

The chain joins TRBV6-1 to TRBJ1-5; no firm D call. Germline assignment: CDR1 MNHNS and CDR2 SASEGT. Between the trimmed V and J ends, which lost 3 bases and 6 bases, there was a span of 9 bases. CDR3 size: 13 residues. The CDR3 nucleotides read TGTGCCAGCAGTGATGACATAAGTCAGCCCCAGCATTTT. This translates into CASSDDISQPQHF.

The CDR3 loop is CASSWGRDRPQHF. In DNA, the CDR3 is TGTGCCAGCAGCTGGGGCAGGGATCGTCCCCAGCATTTT. The chain employs TRBV5-6 and TRBJ1-5, with D maybe TRBD1 (5 bases). V lost 3 bases, J lost 10 bases, and 14 bases lay in between. CDR1 is SGHDT, CDR2 YYEEEE, per germline. The CDR3 length is 13 residues. The complete variable domain, with remaining parts taken from reference TRBV5-6 and TRBJ1-5, reads DAGVTQSPTHLIKTRGQQVTLRCSPKSGHDTVSWYQQALGQGPQFIFQYYEEEERQRGNFPDRFSGHQFPNYSSELNVNALLLGDSALYLCASSWGRDRPQHFGDGTRLSIL.

Points on this clone: Since a much larger clone is just one base distant, this may be a read error. The CDR3 loop reads CASSLDQVNTEAFF. The CDR3 DNA is TGTGCCAGCAGCTTAGACCAGGTTAACACTGAAGCTTTCTTT. V and J are TRBV7-3 and TRBJ1-1; unclear D gene. V was clipped by 2 bases and J by 2 bases, with 9 bases between them. There are 14 residues in the CDR3. CDR1 is SGHTA and CDR2 is FQGTGA in the germline V gene.

This clone was seen more than once but under ten times. V and J are TRBV19 and TRBJ2-5; D is undetermined. The length of the CDR3 is 13 residues. CDR1 is LNHDA, CDR2 SQIVND, per germline (reference sequence). The V gene lost 6 bases and the J gene lost 5 bases, with 13 bases spanning the gap. The CDR3 is CASSPRTEETQYF. CDR3 DNA sequence: TGTGCCAGTAGCCCCAGGACGGAGGAGACCCAGTACTTC.

This clone was counted a few times. Other DNA sequences in the sample encode the same CDR3. CDR3 protein: CASSLVETQYF. The DNA for the CDR3 is TGTGCCAGCAGCTTAGTGGAGACCCAGTACTTC. V usage is TRBV11-2 and J usage is TRBJ2-5, with unresolved D. The germline V and J ends were trimmed by 1 base and 5 bases, with 2 bases remaining between them. CDR1 is SGHAT, CDR2 FQNNGV, per germline. There are 11 residues in the CDR3.

Comment on this clone: At the DNA level, this CDR3 is encoded by other sequences in the same sample as well. This chain uses TRBV27 with TRBJ1-2; 7 bases line up with TRBD1. The CDR3 has 14 amino acids. Germline lookup yields CDR1 MNHEY and CDR2 SMNVEV (reference sequence). The junction had 6 bases not matched to a gene; V was cut back by 4 bases and J by 4 bases. DNA of the CDR3: TGTGCCAGCAGTTCCAGGACAGGAGGCTATGGCTACACCTTC. It codes for CASSSRTGGYGYTF.

The CDR3 spells CATSRRELGGNTIYF. For the CDR3, the DNA is TGTGCCACCAGCAGGAGGGAACTCGGGGGAAACACCATATATTTT. The chain uses TRBV15 and TRBJ1-3; D remains unclear. Trimming shortened V by 3 bases and J by 4 bases, and 13 bases separated the two germline ends. The CDR3 totals 15 residues. The germline V gene has CDR1 LNHNV and CDR2 YYDKDF (reference sequence).

The chain joins TRBV14 to TRBJ1-6; D possibly corresponds to TRBD1 (6 bases). Germline lookup yields CDR1 SGHDN and CDR2 FVKESK. The CDR3 length is 14 residues. V lost 3 bases to trimming and J lost 6 bases, with 9 bases between them. The CDR3 DNA reads TGTGCCAGCAGCCATGGGACAAGTAATTCACCCCTCCACTTT. This translates into CASSHGTSNSPLHF.

The chain has TRBV15 and TRBJ2-3; the D is unclear. CDR3 length equals 16 residues. Germline CDR1 reads LNHNV; CDR2 reads YYDKDF (reference sequence). Trimming stripped 5 bases from V and 3 bases from J, with 18 bases between. CDR3 amino acids: CATSRILTWGTDTQYF. The CDR3 nucleotides are TGTGCCACCAGCCGAATATTAACGTGGGGAACAGATACGCAGTATTTT.